These 9 T cell receptor beta chains share one sample of origin, sequenced in a study of T cell repertoires in cytomegalovirus infection. Via MiXCR, TCRdb re-called the reads, giving one row per CDR3 protein. The sample lists about 250,000 distinct CDR3 sequences, around an eighth occurring once. The specimen was PBMCs. The receptors were gathered from a human donor in good health (CMV status not recorded). Some clones in this sample may be carry-over from other donors' samples.

This clonotype showed up many times. V usage is TRBV19 and J usage is TRBJ1-2, with a possible D match to TRBD1 (5 bases). Germline V gene data show CDR1 as LNHDA and CDR2 as SQIVND (reference sequence). The CDR3 runs to 14 residues. V gave up 6 bases and J gave up 1 base, with 12 bases separating them. CDR3 in amino acids: CASSPAGHNYGYTF. In nucleotides, the CDR3 is TGTGCCAGTAGCCCCGCCGGACATAACTATGGCTACACCTTC.

This clonotype was observed many times. The chain joins TRBV6-1 to TRBJ2-7; TRBD2 matches 8 bases. The CDR3 is 15 amino acids. Germline CDR1 is MNHNS and CDR2 is SASEGT. V shed 5 bases, J shed 5 bases, and the junction held 11 bases outside the gene matches. The CDR3 DNA reads TGTGCCAGCAGTCCCTCCGGGAGGGCCTTTGACGAGCAGTACTTC. Translation gives CASSPSGRAFDEQYF.

This clonotype was seen ten or more times. V gene TRBV7-2 combines with J gene TRBJ1-3, with a possible D match to TRBD1 (5 bases). From germline, CDR1 is SGHTA and CDR2 FQGNSA. The CDR3 has 14 amino acids. V dropped 5 bases and J dropped 3 bases, with 11 bases sitting between them. Here the CDR3 DNA reads TGTGCCAGCAGCCCCCAAGGGGTTGGAAACACCATATATTTT. Protein sequence: CASSPQGVGNTIYF.

The table lists this clonotype with many counts. The rearrangement uses TRBV5-1 and TRBJ2-1; D gene ambiguous. The germline gives CDR1 SGHRS, CDR2 YFSETQ. Trimming stripped 0 bases from V and 5 bases from J, with 9 bases between. The CDR3 runs to 14 residues. The CDR3 DNA sequence: TGCGCCAGCAGCTTGGTCTCACAGAACAATGAGCAGTTCTTC. It yields the protein CASSLVSQNNEQFF.

This clonotype was seen a few times. The V gene is TRBV15, the J gene TRBJ2-1, with 14 bases lining up with TRBD2. This CDR3 is built from 18 residues. Germline V gene lookup returns CDR1 LNHNV and CDR2 YYDKDF (reference sequence). V shed 4 bases and J 9 bases; nucleotides not matched to a gene: 14. The CDR3 protein is CATSTYHRTSGRLLEQFF. The CDR3 nucleotides are TGTGCCACCAGCACCTACCACCGGACTAGCGGGAGGTTACTTGAGCAGTTCTTC.

This clonotype was observed at least ten times. The V and J genes are TRBV25-1 and TRBJ2-2; D is ambiguous. CDR1 MGHDK and CDR2 SYGVNS come from the germline V gene. This CDR3 contains 14 residues. V dropped 3 bases and J dropped 5 bases, with 10 bases sitting between them. The CDR3 loop is CASSDVLWTGELFF. CDR3 DNA sequence: TGTGCCAGCAGTGATGTCTTGTGGACCGGGGAGCTGTTTTTT.

This clonotype was found many times. V gene TRBV6-1 combines with J gene TRBJ1-1; possibly TRBD1 for D (5 bases). There are 15 residues in the CDR3. The V gene's germline CDR1 is MNHNS and CDR2 SASEGT. Deletions cut 3 bases from V and 5 bases from J, with 16 bases between. The CDR3 DNA is TGTGCCAGCAGTGAGGTGGGCAGGGCCAGAACTGAAGCTTTCTTT. Its protein is CASSEVGRARTEAFF.

This clonotype was seen ten or more times. V and J are TRBV7-9 and TRBJ2-3; 11 positions agree with TRBD2. The CDR3 is 18 residues long. After removal of 2 bases from V and 4 bases from J, the junction contained 11 bases not matched to a gene. The germline V gene encodes CDR1 SEHNR and CDR2 FQNEAQ (reference sequence). The CDR3 loop is CASSLYRGTSGNADTQYF. The CDR3, as DNA: TGTGCCAGCAGCTTATACCGAGGGACTAGCGGAAATGCAGATACGCAGTATTTT.

This clonotype has just a few counts. CDR3 loop: CASSLETGKAFF. For the CDR3, the DNA is TGTGCCAGCAGCTTAGAGACAGGGAAAGCTTTCTTT. The chain links TRBV7-4 to TRBJ1-1; 7 bases map to TRBD1. The CDR3 sequence is 12 residues long. Looked up from germline, CDR1 is SGHVT and CDR2 is SQSDAQ. J gave up 9 bases and V 1 base, and 2 bases lay outside the gene matches.